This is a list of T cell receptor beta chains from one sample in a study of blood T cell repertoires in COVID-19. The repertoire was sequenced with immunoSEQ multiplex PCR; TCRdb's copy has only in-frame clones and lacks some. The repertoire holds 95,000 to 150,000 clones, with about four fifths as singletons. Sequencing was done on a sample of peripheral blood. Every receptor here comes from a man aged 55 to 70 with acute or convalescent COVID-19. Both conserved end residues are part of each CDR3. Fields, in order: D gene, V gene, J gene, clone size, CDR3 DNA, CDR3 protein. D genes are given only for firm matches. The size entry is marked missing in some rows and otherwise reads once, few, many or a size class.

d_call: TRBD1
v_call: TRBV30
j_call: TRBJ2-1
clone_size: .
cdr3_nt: TGTGCCTGGGCCCCCCCTAACAGGGGGAACAATGAGCAGTTCTTC
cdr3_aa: CAWAPPNRGNNEQFF

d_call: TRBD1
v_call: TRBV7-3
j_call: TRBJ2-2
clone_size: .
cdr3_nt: TGTGCCAGCAGCTTAATAGAGACAGAAGACAGGGGGCGGTTCGGGGAGCTGTTTTTT
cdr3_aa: CASSLIETEDRGRFGELFF

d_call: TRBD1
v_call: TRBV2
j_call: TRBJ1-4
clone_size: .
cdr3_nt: TGTGCCAGCAGTGGAGGGACAGGGCGGACTAATGAAAAACTGTTTTTT
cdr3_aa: CASSGGTGRTNEKLFF

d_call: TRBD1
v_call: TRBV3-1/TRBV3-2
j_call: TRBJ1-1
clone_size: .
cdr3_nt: TGTGCCAGCAGCCTCCGACAGGGGGCGCGGTCGAACACTGAAGCTTTCTTT
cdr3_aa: CASSLRQGARSNTEAFF

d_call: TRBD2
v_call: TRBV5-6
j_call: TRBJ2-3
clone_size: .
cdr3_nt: TGTGCCAGCTCCCCCCTCGCGGCTAGCGGGAGCTCCAGCACAGATACGCAGTATTTT
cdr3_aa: CASSPLAASGSSSTDTQYF

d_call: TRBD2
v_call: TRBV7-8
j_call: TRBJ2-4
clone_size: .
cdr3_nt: TGTGCCAGCAGGGGGACTAGCGGAAAAAACATTCAGTACTTC
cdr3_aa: CASRGTSGKNIQYF

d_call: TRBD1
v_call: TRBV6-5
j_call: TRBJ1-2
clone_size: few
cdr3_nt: TGTGCCAGCAGTTTAACCGGGACAGGGGGCGCTGGAGGCTACACCTTC
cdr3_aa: CASSLTGTGGAGGYTF

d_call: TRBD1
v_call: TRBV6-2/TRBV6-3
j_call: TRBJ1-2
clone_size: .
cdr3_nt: TGTGCCAGCAGTCTGACAGGGGCTGGCTACACCTTC
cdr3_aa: CASSLTGAGYTF

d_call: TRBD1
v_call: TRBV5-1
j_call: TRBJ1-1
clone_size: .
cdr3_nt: TGCGCCAGCAGCCAGCAAGGGACAGGCCCTGAGGGAGCTTTCTTT
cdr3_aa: CASSQQGTGPEGAFF

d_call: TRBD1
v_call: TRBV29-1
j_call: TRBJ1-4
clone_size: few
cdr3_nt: TGCAGCGTCAGGGGGACAGCAACTAATGAAAAACTGTTTTTT
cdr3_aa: CSVRGTATNEKLFF

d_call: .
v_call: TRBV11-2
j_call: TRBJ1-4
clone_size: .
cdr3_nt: TGTGCCAGCAGCTTAGAGACAGGCGGCGAAAAACTGTTTTTT
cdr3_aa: CASSLETGGEKLFF

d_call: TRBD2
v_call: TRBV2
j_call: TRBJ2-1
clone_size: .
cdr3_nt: TGTGCCAGCAGTGAAAGACTAGCGAGTGAGCAGTTCTTC
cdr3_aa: CASSERLASEQFF

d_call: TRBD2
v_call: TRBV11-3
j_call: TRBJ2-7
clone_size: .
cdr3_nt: TGTGCCAGCAAAGCAACTAGCGGGAGGGCCAGACGTGGGGAGCAGTACTTC
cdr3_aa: CASKATSGRARRGEQYF

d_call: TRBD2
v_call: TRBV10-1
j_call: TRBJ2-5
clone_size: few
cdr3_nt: TGCGCCAGCAGTGCCCCTCTAGCGGGAGTGATGTACCAAGAGACCCAGTACTTC
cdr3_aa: CASSAPLAGVMYQETQYF

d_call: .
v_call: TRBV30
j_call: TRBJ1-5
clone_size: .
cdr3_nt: TGTGCCTGGAGAGGGGGTTACAATCAGCCCCAGCATTTT
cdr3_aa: CAWRGGYNQPQHF

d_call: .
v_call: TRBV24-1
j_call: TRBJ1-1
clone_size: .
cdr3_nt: TGTGCCGCCCAGCCAGGGGAGAACACTGAAGCTTTCTTT
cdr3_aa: CAAQPGENTEAFF

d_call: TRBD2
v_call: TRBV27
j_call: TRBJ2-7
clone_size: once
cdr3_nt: TGTGCCAGCAGTTCCGCACTAGCGGGAGGCCCCTACGAGCAGTACTTC
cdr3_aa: CASSSALAGGPYEQYF

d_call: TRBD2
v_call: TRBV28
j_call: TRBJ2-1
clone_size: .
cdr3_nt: TGTGCCAGCACCCTGGGGCGACTAGCGGAATGGCGCAATGAGCAGTTCTTC
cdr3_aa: CASTLGRLAEWRNEQFF

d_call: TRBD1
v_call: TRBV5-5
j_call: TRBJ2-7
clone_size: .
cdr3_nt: TGTGCCAGCAGCTTGGTGGACAGGGACTACGAGCAGTACTTC
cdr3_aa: CASSLVDRDYEQYF

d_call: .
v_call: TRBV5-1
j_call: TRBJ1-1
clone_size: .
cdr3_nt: TGCGCCAGCAGCGCAGGGCCGAACACTGAAGCTTTCTTT
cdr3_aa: CASSAGPNTEAFF

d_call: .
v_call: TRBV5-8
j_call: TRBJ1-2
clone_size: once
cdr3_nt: TGTGCCAGCAGCTTGTCGGGGTATGGCTACACCTTC
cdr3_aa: CASSLSGYGYTF

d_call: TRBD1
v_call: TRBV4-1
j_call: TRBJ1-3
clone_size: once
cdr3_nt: TGCGCCAGCAGCCGAGGGGTCACAGGGGGGTCTGGAAACACCATATATTTT
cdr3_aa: CASSRGVTGGSGNTIYF

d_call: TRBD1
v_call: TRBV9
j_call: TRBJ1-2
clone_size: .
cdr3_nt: TGTGCCAGCAGCGTGACAGGGTCCGACTATGGCTACACCTTC
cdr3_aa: CASSVTGSDYGYTF

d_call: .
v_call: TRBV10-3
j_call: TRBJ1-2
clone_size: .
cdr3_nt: TGTGCCATCAATTTTTCGCCAGGGATGACTTATGGCTACACCTTC
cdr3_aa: CAINFSPGMTYGYTF

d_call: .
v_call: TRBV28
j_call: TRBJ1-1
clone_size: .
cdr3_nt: TGTGCCAGCAGTTCGAGGGGGGGTCGGAACACTGAAGCTTTCTTT
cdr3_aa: CASSSRGGRNTEAFF

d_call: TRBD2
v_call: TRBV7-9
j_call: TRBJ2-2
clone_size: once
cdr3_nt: TGTGCCAGCAGCTTAGCTCGAGTAGCGGGAGATCGGAGCACCGGGGAGCTGTTTTTT
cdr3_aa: CASSLARVAGDRSTGELFF

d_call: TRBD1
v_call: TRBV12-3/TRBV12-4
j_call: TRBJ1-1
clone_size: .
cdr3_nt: TGTGCCAGCAGTTTAGGACAGGGAGTTCTTACTTTCTTT
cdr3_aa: CASSLGQGVLTFF

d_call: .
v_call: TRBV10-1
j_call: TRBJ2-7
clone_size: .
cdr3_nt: TGCGCCAGCAGTGAGTCTCGTTCCTACGAGCAGTACTTC
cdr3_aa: CASSESRSYEQYF

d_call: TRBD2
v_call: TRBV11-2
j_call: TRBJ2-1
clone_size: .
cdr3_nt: TGTGCCAGCAGCTTCTTAGCGGGACTTTACAATGAGCAGTTCTTC
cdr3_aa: CASSFLAGLYNEQFF